This T cell receptor (beta chain) came from a study of human T cells and chemical hapten exposure (dated by TCRdb to 2020 to 2022). With respect to the entire study: For sensitization, 2% DPC in acetone was applied to a roughly 2 cm by roughly 2 cm area of upper inner arm skin. Throughout the approximately 25-week study period, patients were also given weekly therapeutic DPC doses on the scalp. Patch testing was done on the upper back using Finn chambers containing 0.01% DPC, and results were scored after 6 days according to International Contact Dermatitis Research Group standards. The patient cohort, mostly female, included alopecia areata with under or over 50% scalp involvement, alopecia totalis and alopecia universalis. The libraries were sequenced as a pool, and the TCR yield per sample differed mostly because of small variations in library volumes within the pool. This study followed changes in the peripheral blood TCR repertoire in vivo during primary and secondary sensitization of alopecia patients to the hapten diphenylcyclopropenone (DPC). Blood samples were taken from patients before sensitization (week 0) and at 2, 6 and about 24 weeks after DPC sensitization. Approximately 30 alopecia patients provided blood for TCR sequencing at one to four time points (pre-sensitization, 2, 6 and 24 weeks).

The table lists this clonotype with many counts. Its specific antigen is unknown. Base qualities were left out, and no much larger clone turns up one base away. Study-wide findings and limitations: Patch test score correlated positively with the number of PT1 expanded TCRs, reaching significance at thresholds 8, 16 and 32 but not at 4. Repeated subsampling changed both the strength of the expansion versus patch-test correlation and the threshold at which the correlation became significant. Because every patient had alopecia, a presumed autoimmune disease, the patients' immune response might differ from that of healthy individuals. Significantly more large CDR3 similarity clusters were formed by expanded TCRs than by pre-sensitization or healthy control sets, consistent with antigen-driven responses. DPC sensitization did not change how many TCRs were above 1 in 1000 frequency, and no evidence was found of alterations in global repertoire structure.

Library preparation used RACE. Sequencing took place on a NextSeq 500. Library preparation attached unique molecular identifiers to individual cDNA molecules for quantitative, reproducible TCR counting. For every blood RNA sample, sequencing covered both the TCR alpha and TCR beta chains. The authors' pipeline ran thus. Samples had a median of 95,638 TCRs, with a range from roughly 23,224 to 700,000. The Decombinator software suite was used to annotate the V, J and CDR3 of the TCR reads. For PS versus PT1 abundance plots, all samples were subsampled to the same number of TCRs (28,000). TCRs were defined as expanded if absent before sensitization and observed at least eight times at the 2-week time point. The raw public data were reprocessed by TCRdb itself: fastp quality trimming at Q25, MiXCR clonotype calling, in-frame beta chains only. All rows with the same CDR3 protein become a single entry with the most common DNA and genes. These V and J calls rely on TCRdb rather than the paper's analysis. The sample contains 300,000 to 450,000 distinct CDR3 sequences, about 4.8% of them found a single time. The leading ten clones occupy about 2.2% of the sample.

The intended sense of this specimen's time point label: patch test 1, 2 weeks after DPC sensitization. What the treatment or condition label conveys for this sample: therapeutic diphenylcyclopropenone sensitization with weekly scalp DPC. Blood at each patch-test visit was drawn before the patch test was applied. To be eligible, patients had to be aged 18 to 70, diagnosed with alopecia and judged suitable for DPC therapy, while pregnant patients were excluded. Total RNA was extracted from unfractionated whole blood collected in Tempus Blood RNA tubes. The trim is 3 bases for V and 1 base for J, with a gap of 15 bases between the germline ends. Per the germline V gene, SQVTM is the CDR1 and ANQGSEA is the CDR2. The CDR3 spans 15 residues, from the cysteine through the phenylalanine. The CDR3 DNA has 45 bases and is translated from base 1.

The chain employs TRBV29-1 and TRBJ1-1, with no confidently assigned D gene. The starting material was whole blood, obtained in connection with sensitization to the hapten diphenylcyclopropenone (DPC). This clonotype was sampled from a woman aged 45-59 years with alopecia areata. Some clones in this sample may be carry-over from other donors' samples. The CDR3 corresponds to CSVEVGYRSNTEAFF. The DNA sequence reads TGCAGCGTTGAGGTAGGGTACCGATCGAACACTGAAGCTTTCTTT.